These 5 T cell receptor beta chains were sequenced from one sample in a study of OX40 agonist ivuxolimab in advanced cancers. TCRdb's table, derived via immunoSEQ multiplex PCR, lists solely in-frame clones and lacks some. The sample records about 69,000 clones, around 82% being singletons. This specimen consisted of CD4+ or CD8+ T cells sorted from blood, obtained in a trial of the OX40 agonist ivuxolimab. Source of these receptors: an adult with an advanced solid tumor such as melanoma, head and neck, liver or kidney cancer.

V gene TRBV2 combines with J gene TRBJ2-7; TRBD1 matches at 9 bases. Looked up from germline, CDR1 is SNHLY and CDR2 is FYNNEI. With V trimmed by 2 bases and J by 4 bases, 3 bases remained unmatched. This CDR3 contains 14 residues. CDR3 nucleotides: TGTGCCAGCAGTGAACAGGGACAGGGTTACGAGCAGTACTTC. This encodes CASSEQGQGYEQYF.

In its sample, this clone was seen once. The chain links TRBV7-8 to TRBJ2-2; D is uncertain. Germline-derived CDR1 and CDR2 are SGHVS and FQNEAQ. This CDR3 has 15 residues. Trimming removed 1 base at V and 5 bases at J, with 11 bases between. For the CDR3, the DNA is TGTGCCAGCAGCTTAGTGGCGACCAGGACCGGGGAGCTGTTTTTT. Residues: CASSLVATRTGELFF.

This clone was seen a few times. J is TRBJ2-5 and V is TRBV19, with D perhaps TRBD2 (5 bases). The ends were cut back, 1 base at V and 5 bases at J, with 5 bases in the middle. The CDR3 spans 12 residues. CDR1 and CDR2 from the germline V gene are LNHDA and SQIVND (reference sequence). The CDR3 nucleotides are TGTGCCAGTAGTATAGCGGGGGAGACCCAGTACTTC. This sequence encodes CASSIAGETQYF.

This clone was seen more than once but under ten times. The chain combines TRBV15 with TRBJ2-5, with 15 positions matching TRBD2. The CDR3 is 19 amino acids. Per germline, CDR1 LNHNV and CDR2 YYDKDF (reference sequence). With 3 bases clipped from V and 5 bases from J, the junction kept 13 bases outside the gene matches. This CDR3 is CATSRGLGLAGGPSETQYF. CDR3 nucleotide sequence: TGTGCCACCAGCAGGGGGCTTGGACTAGCGGGAGGGCCGTCCGAGACCCAGTACTTC.

V and J are TRBV6-5 and TRBJ1-2; TRBD1 might be the D (5 bases). Trimming removed 2 bases at V and 5 bases at J, with 9 bases between. CDR1 MNHEY and CDR2 SVGAGI come from the germline V gene. This CDR3 region has 13 residues. DNA for the CDR3: TGTGCCAGCAGTTACGGGGGAGCTTATGGCTACACCTTC. Translating it yields CASSYGGAYGYTF.